This T cell receptor (beta chain) originates from a study of CD8+ T cells in alopecia areata. Extracted RNA was reverse transcribed, and the resulting cDNA served as sequencing template. Profiling relied on immunoSEQ multiplex PCR, and the TCRdb table lists in-frame clones only, not all of them. Altogether 150,000 or so clones are present, roughly 63% being singletons, with the ten largest covering 16%. This clone was seen just once. What it recognizes is unknown. Treatment noted: oral pan-JAK inhibitor, 5-10 mg twice daily. This CDR3 region has 14 residues. Germline-derived CDR1 and CDR2 are SQVTM and ANQGSEA. V lost 8 bases and J 0 bases, leaving 16 bases between the germline ends. General study results and limits: Among the 100 top clones, expanded CD8+ clones, like scalp clonality, were significantly decreased by tofacitinib. Whether baseline CD8+ expansion is linked to response remains uncertain, given a single nonresponder. Sequence data from scalp samples additionally include resident alphabeta T cells of normal skin. Researchers report lesional scalp, most notably alopecia totalis/universalis, outstripped normal scalp in clonality.

This receptor was taken from a human donor with alopecia areata. The source was CD4+ T cells sorted from blood, collected at roughly week 58, from a patient treated with tofacitinib. The chain recombines TRBV29-1 with TRBJ2-5; tentatively, D is TRBD1 (5 bases). CDR3 protein: CSIRRTPYQETQYF. CDR3 nucleotide sequence: TGCAGCATTCGCCGGACACCCTACCAAGAGACCCAGTACTTC.